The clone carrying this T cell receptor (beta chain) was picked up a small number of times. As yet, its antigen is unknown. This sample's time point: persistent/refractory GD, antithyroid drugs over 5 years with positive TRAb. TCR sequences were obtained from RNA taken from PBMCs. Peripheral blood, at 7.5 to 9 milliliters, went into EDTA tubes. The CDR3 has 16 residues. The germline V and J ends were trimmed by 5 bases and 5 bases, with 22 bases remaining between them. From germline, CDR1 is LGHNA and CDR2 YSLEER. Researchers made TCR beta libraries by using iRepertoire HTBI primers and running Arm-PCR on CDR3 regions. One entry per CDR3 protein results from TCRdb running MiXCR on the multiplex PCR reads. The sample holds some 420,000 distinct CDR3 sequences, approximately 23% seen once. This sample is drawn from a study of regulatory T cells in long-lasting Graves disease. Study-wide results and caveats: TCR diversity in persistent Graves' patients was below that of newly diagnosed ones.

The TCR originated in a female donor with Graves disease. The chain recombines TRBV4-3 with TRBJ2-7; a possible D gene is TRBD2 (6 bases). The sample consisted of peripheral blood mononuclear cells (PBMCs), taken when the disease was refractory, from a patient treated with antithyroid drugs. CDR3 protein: CASSARMTDSGDEQYF. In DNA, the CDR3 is TGCGCCAGCAGCGCCCGTATGACAGATTCGGGGGACGAGCAGTACTTC.